One and the same sample provided the 25 T cell receptor beta chains below, sequenced in a study of memory CD4+ T cells and cytomegalovirus serostatus. The sort gate was single viable CD3+CD4+CD8-CD45RO+ cells for memory CD4+ T cells. Generated by immunoSEQ multiplex PCR, the TCRdb table keeps only in-frame clones and is missing some. The sample lists 48,000 or so clones; around 80% were seen once. Input material: memory CD4+ T cells from blood. The receptor set was obtained from an adult in good health and CMV-seronegative.

This clone was observed a handful of times. The chain carries TRBV7-6 and TRBJ2-2; 7 bases are a match to TRBD2. This CDR3 contains 17 residues. Germline trimming cut 6 bases from V and 7 bases from J; bases unmatched to any gene: 17. Germline CDR1 and CDR2: SGHVS and FNYEAQ. The CDR3 DNA reads TGTGCCAGCAGTCCGCGACAGCGGACTAGTACTGTCGGGGAGCTGTTTTTT. Encoded protein: CASSPRQRTSTVGELFF.

The genes are TRBV7-2 and TRBJ2-6; a weak D match, TRBD2 (5 bases). Germline V lookup: CDR1 SGHTA, CDR2 FQGNSA. Trimming pared 5 bases from V and 1 base from J, leaving 15 bases between. The CDR3 sequence is 17 residues long. This CDR3 is CASSQESLVSGANVLTF. For the CDR3, the DNA is TGTGCCAGCAGCCAGGAGTCACTAGTTTCTGGGGCCAACGTCCTGACTTTC. Combining the CDR3 with reference TRBV7-2 and TRBJ2-6 gives the whole variable domain GAGVSQSPSNKVTEKGKDVELRCDPISGHTALYWYRQSLGQGLEFLIYFQGNSAPDKSGLPSDRFSAERTGGSVSTLTIQRTQQEDSAVYLCASSQESLVSGANVLTFGAGSRLTVL.

In the case of this clone: Other DNA sequences in the same sample also yield this CDR3. This rearrangement joins TRBV5-1 to TRBJ1-5; the D gene is possibly TRBD1 (6 bases). This CDR3 has 15 amino acids. Germline V lookup: CDR1 SGHRS, CDR2 YFSETQ. The V and J ends lost 0 bases and 1 base respectively, with 8 bases between them. CDR3 in DNA: TGCGCCAGCAGCTTGGAGGGGGGAAGCAATCAGCCCCAGCATTTT. Protein product: CASSLEGGSNQPQHF.

The genes are TRBV28 and TRBJ1-2; tentatively, D is TRBD1 (5 bases). The V gene lost 6 bases and the J gene lost 0 bases, with 17 bases spanning the gap. The CDR3 extends over 16 amino acids. CDR1 and CDR2 (germline): MDHEN, SYDVKM. CDR3 region: CASRTWDGLSNYGYTF. The CDR3 nucleotides read TGTGCCAGCAGAACATGGGACGGACTATCTAACTATGGCTACACCTTC.

CDR3 DNA: TGTGCCAGCACAAGGGCTGATAATTCACCCCTCCACTTT. It encodes CASTRADNSPLHF. The V and J genes are TRBV13 and TRBJ1-6; D gene uncertain. The CDR3 length is 13 residues. Germline values: CDR1 PRHDT, CDR2 FYEKMQ (reference sequence). V was cut by 7 bases and J by 5 bases, with 9 bases left in between.

The gene calls are TRBV7-2 and TRBJ2-5; D gene unclear. The V gene's germline CDR1 is SGHTA and CDR2 FQGNSA. The V end lost 4 bases, the J end lost 4 bases, and 4 bases lay between the germline ends. The CDR3 is made up of 11 amino acids. CDR3 DNA: TGTGCCAGCAGCTCCCGAGAGACCCAGTACTTC. Translated, it gives CASSSRETQYF.

V and J are TRBV9 and TRBJ2-1; D remains ambiguous. Trimming stripped 4 bases from V and 8 bases from J, with 13 bases between. The CDR3 is made up of 13 amino acids. Germline V gene data show CDR1 as SGDLS and CDR2 as YYNGEE. In nucleotides, the CDR3 is TGTGCCAGCAGCCTCGACTGGAGCTATGAGCAGTTCTTC. It translates to CASSLDWSYEQFF.

This chain connects TRBV19 to TRBJ2-3, with D unclear. Trimming cost V 2 bases and J 1 base, with 7 bases left between them. The length of the CDR3 is 14 residues. Germline values: CDR1 LNHDA, CDR2 SQIVND (reference sequence). DNA for the CDR3: TGTGCCAGTAGTATAAGGTGGGGCACAGATACGCAGTATTTT. Translating it yields CASSIRWGTDTQYF.

This sequence joins TRBV20-1 and TRBJ1-1; D is uncertain. Deletions cut 5 bases from V and 5 bases from J, with 6 bases between. The CDR3 spans 10 residues. Germline-derived CDR1 and CDR2 are DFQATT and SNEGSKA (reference sequence). For the CDR3, the DNA is TGCAGTGCTTCCCATACTGAAGCTTTCTTT. Encoded protein: CSASHTEAFF.

V and J are TRBV9 and TRBJ1-2, with D maybe TRBD1 (6 bases). The V end lost 0 bases, the J end lost 7 bases, and 13 bases lay between the germline ends. Germline V CDR1 and CDR2: SGDLS, YYNGEE. CDR3 length: 14 residues. CDR3 DNA sequence: TGTGCCAGCAGCGTAGTTGAGACAGGTGGTGGCTACACCTTC. Its protein is CASSVVETGGGYTF.

This rearrangement joins TRBV6-1 to TRBJ2-7, with TRBD2 matching over 7 bases. This CDR3 spans 13 amino acids. Germline V gene data show CDR1 as MNHNS and CDR2 as SASEGT. The V segment lost 2 bases and the J segment 2 bases; nucleotides outside the gene matches: 0. CDR3 DNA: TGTGCCAGCAGTGAACTAGCGGCCTACGAGCAGTACTTC. This gives the protein CASSELAAYEQYF.

V and J are TRBV13 and TRBJ2-2; D is perhaps TRBD1 or TRBD2 (5 bases each). V gave up 6 bases and J gave up 3 bases, with 11 bases separating them. Germline CDR1 is PRHDT and CDR2 is FYEKMQ (reference sequence). The CDR3 is 14 amino acids. As DNA, the CDR3 is TGTGCCAGCAGTCGGGGACCGTACACCGGGGAGCTGTTTTTT. Its protein is CASSRGPYTGELFF.

V is TRBV27 and J is TRBJ2-7, with 8 bases that match TRBD1. This CDR3 has 15 amino acids. V gave up 2 bases and J gave up 7 bases; unmatched junction bases: 10. The V gene's germline CDR1 is MNHEY and CDR2 SMNVEV (reference sequence). CDR3 loop: CASSLRGQGAREQYF. In nucleotides, the CDR3 is TGTGCCAGCAGTTTAAGAGGGCAGGGGGCGCGTGAGCAGTACTTC.

The rearrangement links TRBV7-2 to TRBJ2-3, with D uncertain. The germline gives CDR1 SGHTA, CDR2 FQGNSA. The V end was cut by 3 bases, the J end by 1 base, with 11 bases between. The CDR3 contains 15 residues. CDR3 sequence (DNA): TGTGCCAGCAGCTTTGCCCGGGCAGGCACAGATACGCAGTATTTT. This gives the protein CASSFARAGTDTQYF.

The chain combines TRBV30 with TRBJ1-2; 8 nucleotides line up with TRBD1. Germline V gene lookup returns CDR1 GTSNPN and CDR2 SVGIG (reference sequence). Trimming took 1 base from V and 3 from J; bases not matched to a gene: 7. The CDR3 is made up of 15 amino acids. The CDR3 DNA is TGTGCCTGGAGTGACGGACAGGGAGGTCACTATGGCTACACCTTC. It codes for CAWSDGQGGHYGYTF. Looking up the rest from reference TRBV30 and TRBJ1-2 gives the full variable domain: SQTIHQWPATLVQPVGSPLSLECTVEGTSNPNLYWYRQAAGRGLQLLFYSVGIGQISSEVPQNLSASRPQDRQFILSSKKLLLSDSGFYLCAWSDGQGGHYGYTFGSGTRLTVV.

The chain is built from TRBV7-9 and TRBJ1-2, with no clear D. The CDR3 has 14 amino acids. Germline V gene data show CDR1 as SEHNR and CDR2 as FQNEAQ (reference sequence). V gave up 4 bases and J gave up 7 bases, with 16 bases separating them. The CDR3 loop is CASSSNSGLSGYTF. CDR3 DNA sequence: TGTGCCAGCAGCTCGAACTCGGGCTTAAGTGGCTACACCTTC.

The V gene is TRBV28, the J gene TRBJ2-3; tentatively, D is TRBD2 (6 bases). Germline CDR1 and CDR2: MDHEN and SYDVKM. The length of the CDR3 is 16 residues. Trimming took off 3 bases at V and 0 bases at J, with 13 bases between the two ends. DNA for the CDR3: TGTGCCAGCAGTTTGCGGGATAACCCTAGCACAGATACGCAGTATTTT. It codes for CASSLRDNPSTDTQYF.

The genes are TRBV6-6 and TRBJ1-4; 9 bases map to TRBD1. Looked up from germline, CDR1 is MNHNY and CDR2 is SVGAGI (reference sequence). The CDR3 is 14 residues long. V was pared by 6 bases and J by 8 bases, with 7 bases of the junction left unmatched. CDR3 coding DNA: TGTGCCAGCAGCCAGGGACAGGGTAGGGAAAAACTGTTTTTT. Translating gives CASSQGQGREKLFF.

Details on this clone: Other nucleotide sequences from this sample produce the same CDR3. This sequence joins TRBV5-6 and TRBJ1-1; D is uncertain. CDR3 length equals 13 residues. V was pared by 0 bases and J by 6 bases, with 9 bases between. Germline lookup yields CDR1 SGHDT and CDR2 YYEEEE. The DNA of the CDR3 is TGTGCCAGCAGCTTGGGGGCTAGGGCTGAAGCTTTCTTT. Translating it yields CASSLGARAEAFF.

The chain has TRBV4-2 and TRBJ2-5; the match to TRBD1 covers 9 bases. Germline-derived CDR1 and CDR2 are LGHNA and YNFKEQ. The CDR3 consists of 16 residues. The J segment lost 7 bases and the V segment lost 0 bases, leaving 9 bases of the junction unmatched. CDR3 coding DNA: TGTGCCAGCAGCCAAGATCCGCCCGGACAGGGGAGGACCCAGTACTTC. Protein: CASSQDPPGQGRTQYF.

The rearrangement uses TRBV5-1 and TRBJ2-5, with D perhaps matching TRBD2 (5 bases). The CDR3 extends over 15 amino acids. The ends were cut back, 0 bases at V and 2 bases at J, with 11 bases in the middle. Germline CDR1 and CDR2: SGHRS and YFSETQ. This CDR3 is CASSLEGRGQETQYF. The CDR3 DNA is TGCGCCAGCAGCTTGGAGGGTCGCGGGCAAGAGACCCAGTACTTC.

V usage is TRBV2 and J usage is TRBJ1-5, with 7 positions matching TRBD1. Trimming cost V 8 bases and J 0 bases; bases outside gene matches: 7. Germline V gene sequence: CDR1 SNHLY, CDR2 FYNNEI. The CDR3 spans 15 residues. The CDR3 DNA reads as TGTGCCAGCCAAAGACAGGGCGGTAGCAATCAGCCCCAGCATTTT. Encoded protein: CASQRQGGSNQPQHF.

This clone was picked up one time. In DNA form, the CDR3 reads TGTGCCATCAGCGCTAGACAGGGGGCTGTTACCGGGGAGCTGTTTTTT. Translating gives CAISARQGAVTGELFF. The rearrangement links TRBV10-3 to TRBJ2-2; 10 bases map to TRBD1. With V trimmed by 6 bases and J by 5 bases, 9 bases remained unmatched. The CDR3 sequence is 16 residues long. CDR1 ENHRY and CDR2 SYGVKD come from the germline V gene.

This chain links TRBV9 with TRBJ1-2, with a weak D call TRBD1 (5 bases). The CDR3 has 12 amino acids. In germline, CDR1 is SGDLS, CDR2 YYNGEE. V was pared by 3 bases and J by 8 bases, with 11 bases between. For the CDR3, the DNA is TGTGCCAGCAGCGAGACGTACAGGGGCTACACCTTC. It encodes CASSETYRGYTF.

The rearrangement uses TRBV11-2 and TRBJ2-5; D is ambiguous. This CDR3 comprises 15 residues. Germline V gene lookup returns CDR1 SGHAT and CDR2 FQNNGV. Trimming stripped 7 bases from V and 1 base from J, with 16 bases between. This CDR3 reads CASTQTWGVQETQYF. DNA for the CDR3: TGTGCCAGCACCCAAACATGGGGTGTCCAAGAGACCCAGTACTTC.